The 18 T cell receptor beta chains listed next were all sequenced from one sample in a study of shared clonotypes between healthy human individuals. Naive CD8 cells lacked CD45RO, underwent positive selection for CCR7 and left out terminally differentiated effector memory CD45RA+ cells. Method: immunoSEQ multiplex PCR; TCRdb's copy keeps in-frame clones and lacks some. The sample consists of 560,000 or so clones, 95% to 97% of them appearing once. The sequencing input was naive CD8+ T cells sorted from blood. These receptors came from a woman in her 30s in good health.

The CDR3 DNA sequence: TGTGCCAGCAGCCCCACACTGAACCGCTCCTACGAGCAGTACTTC. Translation: CASSPTLNRSYEQYF. This chain joins TRBV6-1 and TRBJ2-7; D is unclear. The CDR3 covers 15 residues. Trimming left V 6 bases short and J 0 bases short, with 15 bases between. Germline V gene sequence: CDR1 MNHNS, CDR2 SASEGT.

The chain couples TRBV7-7 to TRBJ2-1, with D perhaps matching TRBD2 (6 bases). The V and J ends lost 5 bases and 4 bases respectively, with 15 bases between them. The CDR3 has 15 residues. Germline V CDR1 and CDR2: SSHAT, FNYEAQ (reference sequence). In DNA, the CDR3 is TGTGCCAGCAGCCCCAGGGACTCCATATACAATGAGCAGTTCTTC. Protein: CASSPRDSIYNEQFF.

The CDR3 coding sequence is TGCGCCAGCAGCTTGGGGCAGACTAGCACAGATACGCAGTATTTT. Amino acid sequence: CASSLGQTSTDTQYF. The chain links TRBV5-1 to TRBJ2-3; D uncertain. Germline lookup yields CDR1 SGHRS and CDR2 YFSETQ. The V end was cut by 0 bases, the J end by 0 bases, with 8 bases between. This CDR3 region has 15 residues. Complete variable domain (other parts from reference TRBV5-1 and TRBJ2-3): KAGVTQTPRYLIKTRGQQVTLSCSPISGHRSVSWYQQTPGQGLQFLFEYFSETQRNKGNFPGRFSGRQFSNSRSEMNVSTLELGDSALYLCASSLGQTSTDTQYFGPGTRLTVL.

The chain joins TRBV10-3 to TRBJ2-1; 9 bases are shared with TRBD2. Germline V gives CDR1 ENHRY, CDR2 SYGVKD. CDR3 size: 16 residues. V shed 0 bases and J 8 bases; nucleotides not matched to a gene: 8. CDR3 sequence (DNA): TGTGCCATCAGTGAGTCGGCGGGAGGGCCGAGCCATGAGCAGTTCTTC. Amino acid sequence: CAISESAGGPSHEQFF.

The V call is TRBV28, the J call TRBJ2-5; 13 nucleotides agree with TRBD2. Germline V gives CDR1 MDHEN, CDR2 SYDVKM. The V segment lost 10 bases and the J segment 4 bases; nucleotides outside the gene matches: 6. The CDR3 runs 14 residues. DNA of the CDR3: TGTGCCACCGGACTAGCGGGAGCAGTAGAGACCCAGTACTTC. This translates into CATGLAGAVETQYF.

The J gene is TRBJ2-1, the V gene TRBV5-1; 8 positions agree with TRBD1. The V gene's germline CDR1 is SGHRS and CDR2 YFSETQ. The CDR3 contains 15 residues. V lost 4 bases to trimming and J lost 5 bases; unmatched junction nucleotides: 8. The CDR3 here is CASSPGGAGHNEQFF. The CDR3 nucleotides are TGCGCCAGCAGCCCAGGGGGCGCCGGGCACAATGAGCAGTTCTTC.

The chain uses TRBV11-2 and TRBJ1-1; no reliable D call. V gave up 6 bases and J gave up 9 bases, with 14 bases separating them. Germline V gene data show CDR1 as SGHAT and CDR2 as FQNNGV. The CDR3 spans 12 residues. The CDR3 loop is CASSYGVGKAFF. Written as DNA, the CDR3 is TGTGCCAGCAGTTATGGGGTAGGGAAAGCTTTCTTT.

Here the CDR3 DNA reads TGCGCCAGCAGCTTGGACGGCCGGGGGGAAGCCACTGAAGCTTTCTTT. Its translation is CASSLDGRGEATEAFF. The chain is built from TRBV5-1 and TRBJ1-1; a possible D gene is TRBD1 (5 bases). The CDR3 loop spans 16 amino acids. Trimming shortened V by 0 bases and J by 4 bases, and 16 bases separated the two germline ends. Germline CDR1 reads SGHRS; CDR2 reads YFSETQ.

The genes are TRBV5-4 and TRBJ1-2; unclear D gene. The CDR3 has 13 amino acids. Trimming removed 0 bases from V and 4 bases from J, with 7 bases in between. Germline V gives CDR1 SGHNT, CDR2 YYREEE (reference sequence). CDR3 in amino acids: CASSLGGPYGYTF. CDR3 sequence (DNA): TGTGCCAGCAGCTTGGGTGGGCCCTATGGCTACACCTTC.

This sequence joins TRBV2 and TRBJ2-1, with a tentative D call TRBD2 (5 bases). The germline CDR1 and CDR2 sequences are SNHLY and FYNNEI. This CDR3 has 17 amino acids. V was pared by 5 bases and J by 2 bases, with 19 bases between. This CDR3 reads CASSFAGGPATYNEQFF. In DNA, the CDR3 is TGTGCCAGCAGTTTTGCCGGAGGCCCTGCTACCTACAATGAGCAGTTCTTC. Variable domain in full (rest from reference TRBV2 and TRBJ2-1): EPEVTQTPSHQVTQMGQEVILRCVPISNHLYFYWYRQILGQKVEFLVSFYNNEISEKSEIFDDQFSVERPDGSNFTLKIRSTKLEDSAMYFCASSFAGGPATYNEQFFGPGTRLTVL.

Turning to this clone: Other DNA variants within this sample encode the same CDR3. V and J are TRBV27 and TRBJ2-3, with D unresolved. The V end was cut by 3 bases, the J end by 1 base, with 11 bases between. CDR1 MNHEY and CDR2 SMNVEV come from the germline V gene (reference sequence). This CDR3 contains 15 residues. The CDR3 reads CASSLSDGGTDTQYF. Written as DNA, the CDR3 is TGTGCCAGCAGTTTGTCTGATGGGGGCACAGATACGCAGTATTTT.

Concerning this clone: The identical CDR3 is also encoded by other nucleotide sequences in the sample. This chain links TRBV5-1 with TRBJ1-5; TRBD1 is a possible D gene (6 bases). V lost 0 bases to trimming and J lost 4 bases, with 8 bases between them. CDR1 is SGHRS and CDR2 is YFSETQ in the germline V gene. The CDR3 covers 14 residues. The CDR3 nucleotides are TGCGCCAGCAGCTTGGAAGGGGGAAATCAGCCCCAGCATTTT. Amino acid sequence: CASSLEGGNQPQHF.

The V call is TRBV6-1, the J call TRBJ2-7, with 8 bases that match TRBD1. This CDR3 is 16 amino acids long. V lost 1 base, J lost 3 bases, and 8 bases stayed unmatched. Germline CDR1 is MNHNS and CDR2 is SASEGT. Here the CDR3 DNA reads TGTGCCAGCAGTGAAGACACAGGGGGAAGCGGCTACGAGCAGTACTTC. Encoded protein: CASSEDTGGSGYEQYF.

The rearrangement joins TRBV27 to TRBJ2-7; D gene uncertain. The CDR3 covers 14 residues. Germline-derived CDR1 and CDR2 are MNHEY and SMNVEV (reference sequence). Trimming removed 5 bases from V and 4 bases from J, with 15 bases in between. The CDR3, as DNA: TGTGCCAGCAGTCCCCGCGGACCTATTTACGAGCAGTACTTC. This encodes CASSPRGPIYEQYF.

CDR3 DNA sequence: TGTGCCAGCAGCTTAGGCCAATACAATGAGCAGTTCTTC. This gives the protein CASSLGQYNEQFF. This rearrangement joins TRBV7-7 to TRBJ2-1; D gene uncertain. CDR1 SSHAT and CDR2 FNYEAQ come from the germline V gene (reference sequence). The CDR3 loop spans 13 amino acids. Trimming pared 1 base from V and 4 bases from J, leaving 5 bases between. Full variable domain (rest looked up from reference TRBV7-7 and TRBJ2-1): GAGVSQSPRYKVTKRGQDVTLRCDPISSHATLYWYQQALGQGPEFLTYFNYEAQPDKSGLPSDRFSAERPEGSISTLTIQRTEQRDSAMYRCASSLGQYNEQFFGPGTRLTVL.

This chain connects TRBV5-1 to TRBJ1-1; 7 nucleotides agree with TRBD1. The V and J ends lost 3 bases and 6 bases, in that order; junction bases with no gene match: 5. The CDR3 totals 13 residues. Germline CDR1 SGHRS, CDR2 YFSETQ. The CDR3 bases are TGCGCCAGCAGCTCAGACAGGGTCGCTGAAGCTTTCTTT. Protein product: CASSSDRVAEAFF.

Notes on this clone: The identical CDR3 is also encoded by other nucleotide sequences in the sample. The genes are TRBV5-5 and TRBJ2-7; D is unresolved. The V end was cut by 0 bases, the J end by 2 bases, with 6 bases between. Per germline, CDR1 SGHKS and CDR2 YYEKEE (reference sequence). The CDR3 spans 13 residues. CDR3 sequence: CASSLGGPYEQYF. The CDR3 DNA follows: TGTGCCAGCAGCTTGGGAGGACCCTACGAGCAGTACTTC.

V and J are TRBV27 and TRBJ2-3; 8 nucleotides line up with TRBD1. This CDR3 is 20 amino acids long. In germline, CDR1 is MNHEY, CDR2 SMNVEV (reference sequence). V was pared by 3 bases and J by 1 base, with 18 bases of the junction left unmatched. The CDR3 here is CASSFSIRGRSAVRTDTQYF. Written as DNA, the CDR3 is TGTGCCAGCAGTTTTTCCATCAGGGGGCGGTCAGCGGTCCGCACAGATACGCAGTATTTT.